This record covers a single T cell receptor (beta chain). These data belong to a study of control samples from healthy donors and cancer patients. CDR1 and CDR2 from the germline V gene are SGHVS and FQNEAQ. Trimming took 3 bases from V and 4 from J; bases not matched to a gene: 3. This CDR3 comprises 14 residues. Sequenced by immunoSEQ multiplex PCR; TCRdb stores in-frame clones only, minus some. Here the sample spans over 110,000 clones, roughly nine tenths being singletons. The sequence was collected from a woman aged 25 to 39 in good health. The chain employs TRBV7-8 and TRBJ1-5, with 7 bases matching TRBD1. Sequencing was carried out using blood. The CDR3 DNA is TGTGCCAGCAGCTTGGGGGACAGAAATCAGCCCCAGCATTTT. Translating it yields CASSLGDRNQPQHF.